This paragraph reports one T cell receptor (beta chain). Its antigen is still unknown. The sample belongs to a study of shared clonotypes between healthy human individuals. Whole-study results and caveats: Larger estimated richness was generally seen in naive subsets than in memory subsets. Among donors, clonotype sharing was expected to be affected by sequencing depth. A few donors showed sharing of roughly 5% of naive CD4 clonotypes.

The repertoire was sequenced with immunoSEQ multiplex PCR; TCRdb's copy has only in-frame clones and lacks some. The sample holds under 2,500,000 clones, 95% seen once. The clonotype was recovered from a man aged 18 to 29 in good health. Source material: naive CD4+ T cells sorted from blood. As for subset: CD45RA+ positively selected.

CDR3 residues: CASSEPTGGRYEQYF. For the CDR3, the DNA is TGCGCCAGCAGTGAGCCGACAGGGGGCAGGTACGAGCAGTACTTC. The chain joins TRBV10-2 to TRBJ2-7, with TRBD1 matching 10 bases. The CDR3 sequence is 15 residues long. Germline CDR1 and CDR2: WSHSY and SAAADI. The J segment lost 4 bases and the V segment lost 2 bases, leaving 5 bases of the junction unmatched.